The rows below give T cell receptor beta chains drawn from one sample of a study of cytomegalovirus exposure and HLA in healthy donors. Sequenced by immunoSEQ multiplex PCR; TCRdb stores in-frame clones only, minus some. This table has roughly 220,000 clones, approximately 70% appearing once. Sequenced sample: PBMCs. The receptors here all came from a man aged 40-55 years in good health and CMV-seropositive. The CDR3 runs from the conserved cysteine through the conserved F or W. The order of the fields is V gene, J gene, clone size, D gene, CDR3 protein, CDR3 DNA. D genes are given only for firm matches. Clone size is not always given. Where it is, it says once, few, many or a class for expanded clones.

V gene: TRBV19
J gene: TRBJ1-1
clone size: NA
D gene: NA
CDR3 protein: CASSIGVLRGMNTEAFF
CDR3 DNA: TGTGCCAGTAGTATAGGTGTCCTCCGGGGGATGAACACTGAAGCTTTCTTT

V gene: TRBV15
J gene: TRBJ1-1
clone size: once
D gene: NA
CDR3 protein: CATSRVASTEAFF
CDR3 DNA: TGTGCCACCAGCAGAGTTGCGAGCACTGAAGCTTTCTTT

V gene: TRBV15
J gene: TRBJ2-1
clone size: few
D gene: NA
CDR3 protein: CATSRDLRTWSSYNEQFF
CDR3 DNA: TGTGCCACCAGCAGAGATCTAAGGACTTGGAGCTCCTACAATGAGCAGTTCTTC

V gene: TRBV11-1
J gene: TRBJ2-3
clone size: NA
D gene: NA
CDR3 protein: CASSDSAVPALHMNTQYF
CDR3 DNA: TGTGCCAGCAGCGACTCCGCCGTCCCAGCCCTCCACATGAATACGCAGTATTTT

V gene: TRBV23-1
J gene: TRBJ1-4
clone size: NA
D gene: TRBD1
CDR3 protein: CASSQSGRGATNEKLFF
CDR3 DNA: TGCGCCAGCAGTCAATCGGGCAGGGGGGCAACTAATGAAAAACTGTTTTTT

V gene: TRBV5-1
J gene: TRBJ2-2
clone size: NA
D gene: NA
CDR3 protein: CASSFRAGELFF
CDR3 DNA: TGCGCCAGCAGCTTCAGGGCCGGGGAGCTGTTTTTT

V gene: TRBV7-2
J gene: TRBJ2-7
clone size: few
D gene: NA
CDR3 protein: CASPLHDRDTRSYEQYF
CDR3 DNA: TGTGCCAGCCCACTTCATGATCGGGACACCCGCTCCTACGAGCAGTACTTC

V gene: TRBV5-1
J gene: TRBJ1-1
clone size: once
D gene: TRBD1
CDR3 protein: CASSLWGTGEWNTEAFF
CDR3 DNA: TGCGCCAGCAGCTTGTGGGGGACAGGGGAGTGGAACACTGAAGCTTTCTTT

V gene: TRBV5-4
J gene: TRBJ2-7
clone size: NA
D gene: NA
CDR3 protein: CACGDSNSYEQYF
CDR3 DNA: TGTGCCTGCGGGGACTCCAACTCCTACGAGCAGTACTTC

V gene: TRBV19
J gene: TRBJ2-7
clone size: NA
D gene: NA
CDR3 protein: CASSTPNSYEQYF
CDR3 DNA: TGTGCCAGTAGTACCCCAAACTCCTACGAGCAGTACTTC

V gene: TRBV2
J gene: TRBJ2-5
clone size: NA
D gene: TRBD1
CDR3 protein: CASSVGRGWETQYF
CDR3 DNA: TGTGCCAGCAGTGTCGGCAGGGGGTGGGAGACCCAGTACTTC

V gene: TRBV30
J gene: TRBJ1-2
clone size: once
D gene: TRBD1
CDR3 protein: CAWSPPLQGTPPYGYTF
CDR3 DNA: TGTGCCTGGAGTCCTCCGCTACAGGGGACCCCTCCCTATGGCTACACCTTC

V gene: TRBV13
J gene: TRBJ2-5
clone size: NA
D gene: TRBD2
CDR3 protein: CASIARGRGETQYF
CDR3 DNA: TGTGCCAGCATCGCGCGGGGGAGAGGAGAGACCCAGTACTTC

V gene: TRBV5-6
J gene: TRBJ2-3
clone size: NA
D gene: TRBD2
CDR3 protein: CASSFGLEIRDTQYF
CDR3 DNA: TGTGCCAGCAGCTTTGGACTAGAGATAAGGGATACGCAGTATTTT

V gene: TRBV27
J gene: TRBJ2-7
clone size: NA
D gene: NA
CDR3 protein: CASSPRQAGEQYF
CDR3 DNA: TGTGCCAGCAGTCCCCGACAGGCGGGTGAGCAGTACTTC

V gene: TRBV7-9
J gene: TRBJ2-1
clone size: NA
D gene: TRBD1
CDR3 protein: CASSLVRDRGNEQFF
CDR3 DNA: TGTGCCAGCAGCTTAGTACGGGACAGAGGGAATGAGCAGTTCTTC

V gene: TRBV25-1
J gene: TRBJ2-2
clone size: NA
D gene: NA
CDR3 protein: CASSATGEDTGELFF
CDR3 DNA: TGTGCCAGCAGCGCTACAGGGGAGGACACCGGGGAGCTGTTTTTT

V gene: TRBV5-1
J gene: TRBJ2-7
clone size: NA
D gene: TRBD1
CDR3 protein: CASSERDSGEQYF
CDR3 DNA: TGCGCCAGCAGCGAAAGGGACAGCGGCGAGCAGTACTTC

V gene: TRBV25-1
J gene: TRBJ2-5
clone size: NA
D gene: TRBD2
CDR3 protein: CASSEWTSGVPQYF
CDR3 DNA: TGTGCCAGCAGTGAGTGGACTAGCGGGGTACCGCAGTACTTC

V gene: TRBV6-1
J gene: TRBJ2-7
clone size: NA
D gene: NA
CDR3 protein: CASSLTRSYEQYF
CDR3 DNA: TGTGCCAGCAGCCTGACGAGGTCCTACGAGCAGTACTTC

V gene: TRBV4-3
J gene: TRBJ2-5
clone size: NA
D gene: NA
CDR3 protein: CASSQDTGRGGETQYF
CDR3 DNA: TGCGCCAGCAGCCAAGATACAGGGAGGGGAGGAGAGACCCAGTACTTC

V gene: TRBV7-9
J gene: TRBJ2-5
clone size: NA
D gene: NA
CDR3 protein: CASSLAWSGQETQYF
CDR3 DNA: TGTGCCAGCAGCTTAGCGTGGTCAGGCCAAGAGACCCAGTACTTC

V gene: TRBV6-5
J gene: TRBJ2-1
clone size: once
D gene: TRBD1
CDR3 protein: CASSYQGTGVNEQFF
CDR3 DNA: TGTGCCAGCAGTTACCAGGGGACAGGGGTCAATGAGCAGTTCTTC

V gene: TRBV18
J gene: TRBJ2-2
clone size: NA
D gene: TRBD2
CDR3 protein: CASSPGRDTGELFF
CDR3 DNA: TGTGCCAGCTCACCTGGGAGGGACACCGGGGAGCTGTTTTTT

V gene: TRBV9
J gene: TRBJ1-2
clone size: NA
D gene: NA
CDR3 protein: CASSGRKRGSYGYTF
CDR3 DNA: TGTGCCAGCAGCGGGCGGAAGCGGGGATCCTATGGCTACACCTTC